Following are 16 T cell receptor beta chains from one sample sequenced in a study of PD-1 blockade in classical Hodgkin lymphoma (dated by TCRdb to 2020 to 2021). Library method: the immunoSEQ multiplex PCR assay. TCRdb carries this immuneACCESS record with in-frame sequences only. Its versions omit some clonotypes, under half of them owing to an unresolved V gene in the studies checked, with the rest unexplained. In this sample the table shows about 110,000 clones, roughly 87% of which occur a single time. Just under 20% of the sample rests with the top ten. This specimen's time point label, interpreted: cycle 2 day 1 (C2D1) of nivolumab. All trial patients had relapsed after autologous stem cell transplantation, with cohorts A, B and C differing in prior brentuximab vedotin exposure. Sample: peripheral blood mononuclear cells (PBMCs), taken before the second cycle of nivolumab. The receptors shown here come from a human donor with classical Hodgkin lymphoma.

The rearrangement uses TRBV7-2 and TRBJ2-1, with D possibly matching TRBD1 (7 bases). The CDR3 consists of 16 residues. Germline CDR1 reads SGHTA; CDR2 reads FQGNSA. The V gene lost 4 bases and the J gene lost 4 bases, with 17 bases spanning the gap. CDR3 in amino acids: CASSSQGGQTYNEQFF. For the CDR3, the DNA is TGTGCCAGCAGCTCCCAGGGGGGACAGACATACAATGAGCAGTTCTTC.

The chain employs TRBV19 and TRBJ2-1; TRBD1 agrees at 9 bases. The CDR3 consists of 16 residues. V lost 6 bases, J lost 2 bases, and 8 bases stayed unmatched. Germline-derived CDR1 and CDR2 are LNHDA and SQIVND (reference sequence). The CDR3 here is CASRTGGKGPYNEQFF. The CDR3 nucleotides read TGTGCCAGTAGAACAGGGGGCAAAGGGCCCTACAATGAGCAGTTCTTC.

J is TRBJ2-1 and V is TRBV30; 8 bases are shared with TRBD2. V lost 0 bases to trimming and J lost 0 bases; unmatched junction nucleotides: 10. There are 18 residues in the CDR3. Germline V gene data show CDR1 as GTSNPN and CDR2 as SVGIG (reference sequence). In DNA, the CDR3 is TGTGCCTGGAGTGTAGCACTAGCGGAGGCGAGCTCCTACAATGAGCAGTTCTTC. Its protein product is CAWSVALAEASSYNEQFF.

This clone was observed a handful of times. This sequence joins TRBV28 and TRBJ2-7, with D unclear. Trimming removed 7 bases from V and 2 bases from J, with 9 bases in between. CDR1 MDHEN and CDR2 SYDVKM come from the germline V gene. The CDR3 spans 12 residues. The CDR3 bases are TGTGCCAGCACCAAGACGACCTACGAGCAGTACTTC. Protein sequence: CASTKTTYEQYF.

The chain links TRBV2 to TRBJ2-5; 8 nucleotides agree with TRBD2. The ends lost 7 bases at V and 7 bases at J; junction bases unmatched: 11. The germline V gene has CDR1 SNHLY and CDR2 FYNNEI. The CDR3 consists of 14 residues. The CDR3, as DNA: TGTGCCAGCACCCCAGCGGGAGTTTCAGTGACCCAGTACTTC. Translation gives CASTPAGVSVTQYF.

This chain joins TRBV29-1 and TRBJ1-3; perhaps TRBD1 as D (6 bases). Germline-derived CDR1 and CDR2 are SQVTM and ANQGSEA. This CDR3 is 15 amino acids long. V shed 3 bases and J shed 0 bases, with 12 bases lying between them. The CDR3 nucleotides are TGCAGCGTTGAGGTACAGGGAGACTCTGGAAACACCATATATTTT. Amino acid sequence: CSVEVQGDSGNTIYF. Filled out from reference TRBV29-1 and TRBJ1-3, the complete variable domain reads SAVISQKPSRDICQRGTSLTIQCQVDSQVTMMFWYRQQPGQSLTLIATANQGSEATYESGFVIDKFPISRPNLTFSTLTVSNMSPEDSSIYLCSVEVQGDSGNTIYFGEGSWLTVV.

This sequence joins TRBV2 and TRBJ1-2; 7 bases map to TRBD1. This CDR3 contains 13 residues. In germline, CDR1 is SNHLY, CDR2 FYNNEI. The CDR3: CLRPGGDNYGYTF. The DNA of the CDR3 is TGTCTGAGGCCAGGGGGAGATAACTATGGCTACACCTTC.

The genes are TRBV2 and TRBJ1-5; D remains unclear. The CDR3 runs to 16 residues. V lost 2 bases and J lost 0, with 11 bases in between. Germline CDR1 and CDR2: SNHLY and FYNNEI. CDR3 DNA sequence: TGTGCCAGCAGTGAATTTAAAGGGTATAGCAATCAGCCCCAGCATTTT. This encodes CASSEFKGYSNQPQHF.

The chain joins TRBV30 to TRBJ2-7; 10 bases match TRBD1. CDR1 and CDR2 (germline): GTSNPN, SVGIG (reference sequence). The V gene end was trimmed by 3 bases and the J gene end by 7 bases; junction bases not matched to a gene: 9. The CDR3 runs 14 residues. The CDR3 protein is CAWRRTGGTLEQYF. The CDR3 DNA follows: TGTGCCTGGAGAAGGACAGGGGGGACCTTGGAGCAGTACTTC.

CDR3 region: CASSDGTASTDTQYF. Here the CDR3 DNA reads TGTGCCAGCAGTGACGGGACAGCCAGCACAGATACGCAGTATTTT. The V gene is TRBV6-4, the J gene TRBJ2-3; 7 positions agree with TRBD1. The J segment lost 0 bases and the V segment lost 2 bases, leaving 2 bases of the junction unmatched. Germline-derived CDR1 and CDR2 are MRHNA and SNTAGT. CDR3 length: 15 residues.

This chain links TRBV29-1 with TRBJ2-2; 8 bases match TRBD1. The germline V gene has CDR1 SQVTM and CDR2 ANQGSEA. V lost 7 bases and J lost 10; bases outside the gene matches: 14. This CDR3 spans 14 amino acids. In DNA, the CDR3 is TGCAGCGCGTGGACAGGGACGTTCCCCTCGGAGCTGTTTTTT. As protein: CSAWTGTFPSELFF.

CDR3 amino acids: CASRLVGRDTDTQYF. CDR3 nucleotides: TGTGCAAGTCGCTTAGTCGGCAGGGACACAGATACGCAGTATTTT. The chain combines TRBV12-2 with TRBJ2-3; the D call in the table, TRBD1, was not verified against the DNA. TRBV12-2 counts as a pseudogene. CDR3 size: 15 residues.

The rearrangement joins TRBV5-4 to TRBJ1-2; D possibly corresponds to TRBD1 (6 bases). The CDR3 is made up of 14 amino acids. The V and J ends lost 5 bases and 1 base respectively, with 12 bases between them. Germline V gene data show CDR1 as SGHNT and CDR2 as YYREEE (reference sequence). CDR3 residues: CASSLDRFNYGYTF. The DNA of the CDR3 is TGTGCCAGCAGTTTAGACAGGTTTAACTATGGCTACACCTTC. Variable domain in full (rest from reference TRBV5-4 and TRBJ1-2): ETGVTQSPTHLIKTRGQQVTLRCSSQSGHNTVSWYQQALGQGPQFIFQYYREEENGRGNFPPRFSGLQFPNYSSELNVNALELDDSALYLCASSLDRFNYGYTFGSGTRLTVV.

V usage is TRBV6-5 and J usage is TRBJ2-7; possible D gene TRBD1, 7 bases. The V and J ends lost 2 bases and 6 bases respectively, with 14 bases between them. CDR3 size: 14 residues. Germline CDR1 MNHEY, CDR2 SVGAGI. In DNA, the CDR3 is TGTGCCAGCAGTTACCGTCCAGGGGGGTCCGAGCAGTACTTC. This sequence encodes CASSYRPGGSEQYF.

The V call is TRBV7-9, the J call TRBJ1-1; tentative D call: TRBD1 (5 bases). Per the germline V gene, CDR1 is SEHNR and CDR2 is FQNEAQ (reference sequence). V dropped 5 bases and J dropped 4 bases, with 11 bases sitting between them. This CDR3 spans 13 amino acids. CDR3: CASSRGGSTEAFF. The CDR3 DNA reads TGTGCCAGCAGCCGTGGGGGGAGCACTGAAGCTTTCTTT.

In DNA, the CDR3 is TGTGCCTGGAGTGTTCTTGGTCAGCCCCAGCATTTT. It codes for CAWSVLGQPQHF. The genes are TRBV30 and TRBJ1-5; D remains ambiguous. The CDR3 consists of 12 residues. CDR1 and CDR2 from the germline V gene are GTSNPN and SVGIG (reference sequence). Trimming left V 0 bases short and J 6 bases short, with 6 bases between.